Listed below are T cell receptor beta chains from one sample, sequenced in a study of T cell repertoires in cytomegalovirus infection. TCRdb analysed the reads with MiXCR anew, one entry per CDR3 protein. The table records some 500,000 distinct CDR3 sequences, 30% to 40% of them present only once. The antigens of these receptors remain unknown. The sample was cultured PBMCs, taken from culture after CMV antigen stimulation. The receptors come from a human donor in good health (CMV status not recorded). Some clones in this sample may be carry-over from other donors' samples. The CDR3 runs from the conserved cysteine through the conserved F or W. A D gene is named only where the DNA matches it firmly. Clone size appears in some rows only: once, few, many, or a class for an expanded clone.

TRBD2,TRBJ2-1,.,TRBV14,TGTGCCAGCAGCCAAGATAGGTGGGCCCTAGCGGGAAACTACAATGAGCAGTTCTTC,CASSQDRWALAGNYNEQFF
.,TRBJ2-1,few,TRBV7-8,TGTGCCAGCAGCCCTCTGAGCGGCCGATGGGCCTACAATGAGCAGTTCTTC,CASSPLSGRWAYNEQFF
TRBD1,TRBJ2-1,.,TRBV7-9,TGTGCCAGCAGCTTAGGCGGACAGGGGGCACGGGAGCAGTTCTTC,CASSLGGQGAREQFF
.,TRBJ2-7,few,TRBV12-3/TRBV12-4,TGTGCCAGCAGTGTGACAGGGAGGTACGAGCAGTACTTC,CASSVTGRYEQYF
TRBD1,TRBJ2-6,.,TRBV7-3,TGTGCCAGCAGCCGTCCCGGGACAGGGTACGGGGCCAACGTCCTGACTTTC,CASSRPGTGYGANVLTF
.,TRBJ1-5,many,TRBV7-2,TGTGCCAGCAGCTTATACCCACCATCGCTTAGCAATCAGCCCCAGCATTTT,CASSLYPPSLSNQPQHF
TRBD1,TRBJ1-1,.,TRBV28,TGTGCCAGCGGACAGGACACTGAAGCTTTCTTT,CASGQDTEAFF
.,TRBJ2-1,.,TRBV23-1,TGCGCCAGCAGTCAGGAGAGCTCCTACAATGAGCAGTTCTTC,CASSQESSYNEQFF
TRBD2,TRBJ2-5,few,TRBV28,TGTGCCAGCAGTCCACCGGGGGGGGGCCAAGAGACCCAGTACTTC,CASSPPGGGQETQYF
TRBD2,TRBJ2-1,few,TRBV4-3,TGCGCCAGCAGCCAGGGGCTAGCGGGAGAGAATGAGCAGTTCTTC,CASSQGLAGENEQFF
.,TRBJ2-5,few,TRBV7-2,TGTGCCAGCAGCGCCCGGGACCAAGAGACCCAGTACTTC,CASSARDQETQYF
.,TRBJ2-2,few,TRBV11-2,TGTGCCAGCAGCTCGGGAATTCTCAGTAACACCGGGGAGCTGTTTTTT,CASSSGILSNTGELFF
.,TRBJ1-1,.,TRBV12-3/TRBV12-4,TGTGCCAGCAGTTTAAGAATAGTGAACACTGAAGCTTTCTTT,CASSLRIVNTEAFF
TRBD2,TRBJ2-3,.,TRBV12-3/TRBV12-4,TGTGCCAGCAGTCCGGGACTAGCGGGAGGAGGCACAGATACGCAGTATTTT,CASSPGLAGGGTDTQYF
.,TRBJ2-5,once,TRBV30,TGTGCCTGGAGTGTAGTACCCTACGGCAGGCGCACGGAATCTCCCCAAGAGACCCAGTACTTC,CAWSVVPYGRRTESPQETQYF
.,TRBJ1-1,.,TRBV30,TGTGCCTGGGGGAATTTGGAGGTTGAAGCTTTCTTT,CAWGNLEVEAFF
.,TRBJ2-2,.,TRBV7-2,TGTGCCAGCAGCTTACAGGCGGTCGCGAACACCGGGGAGCTGTTTTTT,CASSLQAVANTGELFF
.,TRBJ2-4,.,TRBV7-6,TGTGCCAGCAGGCCTAAGGCAACGATAAACATTCAGTACTTC,CASRPKATINIQYF
.,TRBJ2-7,few,TRBV7-2,TGTGCCAGCAGCTTAGCTAATGGAGTCCACGAGCAGTACTTC,CASSLANGVHEQYF
TRBD1,TRBJ2-1,few,TRBV7-9,TGTGCCAGCAGCCCACAACCCGGAACTAGCAGGGGGCCCCGCTACAATGAGCAGTTCTTC,CASSPQPGTSRGPRYNEQFF
.,TRBJ1-3,many,TRBV7-2,TGTGCCAGCAGCTCCCCCCTATTGGGGTCTGGAAACACCATATATTTT,CASSSPLLGSGNTIYF
TRBD2,TRBJ2-7,.,TRBV12-3/TRBV12-4,TGTGCCAGCAGGCCAAGAATGACTAGCGGGGAGCAGTACTTC,CASRPRMTSGEQYF
.,TRBJ1-2,.,TRBV28,TGTGCCAGCAGTCCGGGGGGTTGGGATGGCTACACCTTC,CASSPGGWDGYTF
.,TRBJ2-3,.,TRBV12-3/TRBV12-4,TGTGCCAGCAGTTTCGACACCCGAAGGCAGTATTTT,CASSFDTRRQYF
.,TRBJ1-1,few,TRBV10-3,TGTGCCATCAGCCCCGGGTCGACCATGAACACTGAAGCTTTCTTT,CAISPGSTMNTEAFF
.,TRBJ1-2,.,TRBV7-9,TGTGCCAGCAGCTCCCCCTGGGCAGGTCCCTATGGCTACACCTTC,CASSSPWAGPYGYTF
TRBD1,TRBJ2-2,.,TRBV7-2,TGTGCCAGCAGCCCCGGGACAGGGTACGGGGAGCTGTTTTTT,CASSPGTGYGELFF
.,TRBJ2-5,.,TRBV7-2,TGTGCCAGCAGCTTTACCTACGGTCAAGAGACCCAGTACTTC,CASSFTYGQETQYF
TRBD1,TRBJ2-1,many,TRBV7-2,TGTGCCAGCAGCTTCAACAGGGGGTACGAGAATGAGCAGTTCTTC,CASSFNRGYENEQFF
.,TRBJ2-3,once,TRBV30,TGTGCCTGGACCCTGGGTACAGATACGCAGTATTTT,CAWTLGTDTQYF
.,TRBJ2-2,.,TRBV11-2,TGTGCCAGCAACTCCCCAGGGGGGGACACCGGGGAGCTGTTTTTT,CASNSPGGDTGELFF
.,TRBJ2-1,.,TRBV7-8,TGTGCCAGCAGCCCGTCCCTGCGGGGCAATGAGCAGTTCTTC,CASSPSLRGNEQFF
.,TRBJ1-4,many,TRBV7-2,TGTGCCAGCAGCTTGACCGGGACTAATGAAAAACTGTTTTTT,CASSLTGTNEKLFF
TRBD2,TRBJ2-1,few,TRBV20-1,TGCAGTGCTAGAGCCCCCGGGAGGGCCGACAATGAGCAGTTCTTC,CSARAPGRADNEQFF
.,TRBJ2-5,many,TRBV7-2,TGTGCCAGCAGAAGAGGGCCTGGGGAAGAGACCCAGTACTTC,CASRRGPGEETQYF
TRBD2,TRBJ2-1,few,TRBV6-2/TRBV6-3,TGTGCCAGCCGAGCTAGCGGCAAAAGCTCCTACAATGAGCAGTTCTTC,CASRASGKSSYNEQFF
.,TRBJ2-1,few,TRBV7-6,TGTGCCAGCAGCTTAGCCGACAAGGAGTTTAGGAATGAGCAGTTCTTC,CASSLADKEFRNEQFF
.,TRBJ2-1,few,TRBV7-3,TGTGCCAGCAGCTTACCATCGAGAAACAATGAGCAGTTCTTC,CASSLPSRNNEQFF
.,TRBJ2-3,many,TRBV7-2,TGTGCCAGCAGCCCTACTCTCGCAGATACGCAGTATTTT,CASSPTLADTQYF
TRBD1,TRBJ1-4,few,TRBV12-3/TRBV12-4,TGTGCCAGCAGTTTAGGACAGGGGAGGAGGGAAAAACTGTTTTTT,CASSLGQGRREKLFF
.,TRBJ2-1,.,TRBV6-1,TGTGCCAGCAGGCTCGGGGAAGGTGAGAGCGAGAAGCAGTTCTTC,CASRLGEGESEKQFF
TRBD2,TRBJ2-7,.,TRBV25-1,TGTGCCAGCAGTGACCGCGTGGCTAGCGGGAGATCCTACGAGCAGTACTTC,CASSDRVASGRSYEQYF
.,TRBJ2-1,.,TRBV11-3,TGTGCCAGCAGCGAGGAGGTACGACACGGGTACAATGAGCAGTTCTTC,CASSEEVRHGYNEQFF
.,TRBJ1-4,few,TRBV20-1,TGCAGTGCTAGTTCGGTGGGGACATTTAATGAAAAACTGTTTTTT,CSASSVGTFNEKLFF